This T cell receptor (beta chain) stems from a study of blood T cell repertoires in COVID-19. About the research overall: From the United States, Italy and Spain came samples of acute and convalescent COVID-19. The analysed material was cDNA or gDNA that came from T cells, B-cell-depleted T cells, or PBMCs.

In the study's own analysis: The assay estimated nucleated cells by amplifying reference gene primers. The repertoire was sequenced with immunoSEQ multiplex PCR; TCRdb's copy has only in-frame clones and lacks some. That table supplies the V and J calls and clone size; D and trimming were determined from the DNA. The repertoire includes 200,000 to 250,000 clones, about 85% of them detected once, and roughly 3.1% sits in the top ten. The junction had 4 bases not matched to a gene; V was cut back by 4 bases and J by 4 bases. The CDR3 loop spans 13 amino acids. In germline, CDR1 is SGHRS, CDR2 YFSETQ. The rearrangement links TRBV5-1 to TRBJ1-2; 7 positions agree with TRBD1. What was sequenced was peripheral blood. The receptor's source is a man aged 18 to 35 with active or convalescent COVID-19. The DNA for the CDR3 is TGCGCCAGCAGCAAGGGACAGATCTATGGCTACACCTTC. Translated, it gives CASSKGQIYGYTF.